Sequencing of this TCR beta chain was carried out in a study of blood T cell repertoires in COVID-19. This clone was seen once. Other DNA variants within this sample encode the same CDR3. The protocol was immunoSEQ multiplex PCR, while the TCRdb copy is restricted to in-frame clones and leaves out a portion. The data contain approximately 270,000 clones, 85% to 95% of them seen just once; the ten biggest clones take up around 2.8%. The CDR3 spans 15 residues. Per the germline V gene, CDR1 is MNHEY and CDR2 is SMNVEV (reference sequence). With V trimmed by 5 bases and J by 5 bases, 12 bases remained unmatched.

The TCR sequence derives from a man aged 35 to 55 who had been exposed to COVID-19. Source material: PBMCs or T cells enriched from blood (not recorded which). The rearrangement uses TRBV27 and TRBJ2-7; the match to TRBD1 covers 7 bases. CDR3 DNA sequence: TGTGCCAGCAGTCTTCGGACAGGTAGTCGGGACGAGCAGTACTTC. Translated: CASSLRTGSRDEQYF.